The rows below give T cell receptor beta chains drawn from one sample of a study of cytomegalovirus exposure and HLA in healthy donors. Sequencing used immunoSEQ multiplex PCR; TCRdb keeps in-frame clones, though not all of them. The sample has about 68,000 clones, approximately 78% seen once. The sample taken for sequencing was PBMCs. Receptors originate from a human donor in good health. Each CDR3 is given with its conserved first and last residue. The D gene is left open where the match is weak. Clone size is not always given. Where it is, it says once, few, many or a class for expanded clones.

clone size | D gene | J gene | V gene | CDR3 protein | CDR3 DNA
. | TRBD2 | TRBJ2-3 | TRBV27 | CASSPLARTDTQYF | TGTGCCAGCAGCCCACTAGCGCGCACAGATACGCAGTATTTT
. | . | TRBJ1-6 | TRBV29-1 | CSVRGQDNSPLHF | TGCAGCGTACGAGGGCAGGATAATTCACCCCTCCACTTT
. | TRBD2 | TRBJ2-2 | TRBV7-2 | CASSLVGLAGAGDTGELFF | TGTGCCAGCAGCTTAGTGGGACTAGCGGGGGCCGGGGATACCGGGGAGCTGTTTTTT
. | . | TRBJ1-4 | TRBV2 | CASSHRTSFNEKLFF | TGTGCCAGCAGTCATAGGACAAGCTTTAATGAAAAACTGTTTTTT
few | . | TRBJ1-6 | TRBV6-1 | CASTMRSNSPLHF | TGTGCCAGCACCATGAGGTCTAATTCACCCCTCCACTTT
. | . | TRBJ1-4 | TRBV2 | CASSVQRSEKLFF | TGTGCCAGCAGTGTGCAGCGCTCTGAAAAACTGTTTTTT
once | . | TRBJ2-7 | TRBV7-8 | CASSLAGAVPSYEQYF | TGTGCCAGCAGCTTAGCTGGGGCAGTTCCCTCCTACGAGCAGTACTTC
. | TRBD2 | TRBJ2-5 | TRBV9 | CASSVGLTSGQETQYF | TGTGCCAGCAGCGTAGGATTGACTAGCGGCCAAGAGACCCAGTACTTC
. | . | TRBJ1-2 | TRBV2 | CASIRLVYGYTF | TGTGCCAGCATCCGACTCGTGTATGGCTACACCTTC
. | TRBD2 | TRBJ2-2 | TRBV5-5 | CASSLARGGFTGELFF | TGTGCCAGCAGCTTGGCGCGGGGGGGCTTCACCGGGGAGCTGTTTTTT